These T cell receptor beta chains were read from a single sample in a study of OX40 agonist ivuxolimab in advanced cancers. Only in-frame clones appear in the TCRdb table, and some are missing; sequencing was by immunoSEQ multiplex PCR. The data hold just over 80,000 clones, with 80% to 90% observed a single time. The sequenced sample was CD4+ or CD8+ T cells sorted from blood, obtained in a trial of the OX40 agonist ivuxolimab. These receptors were collected from an adult with an advanced solid tumor such as melanoma, head and neck, liver or kidney cancer. Each CDR3 is given with its conserved first and last residue. The D gene is left open where the match is weak. The size entry is marked missing in some rows and otherwise reads once, few, many or a size class.

J gene	D gene	V gene	CDR3 length	clone size	CDR3 protein	CDR3 DNA
TRBJ1-1	-	TRBV18	12	-	CASSPQNTEAFF	TGTGCCAGCTCACCACAGAACACTGAAGCTTTCTTT
TRBJ1-2	-	TRBV5-5	16	-	CASSLGIGPGTYGYTF	TGTGCCAGCAGCTTGGGTATCGGACCAGGGACCTATGGCTACACCTTC
TRBJ1-2	-	TRBV25-1	15	once	CASSDPAERDYGYTF	TGTGCCAGCAGTGACCCAGCGGAGAGGGACTATGGCTACACCTTC
TRBJ1-5	-	TRBV27	14	-	CASSYRDRNQPQHF	TGTGCCAGCAGTTATCGGGACCGCAATCAGCCCCAGCATTTT
TRBJ2-7	TRBD2	TRBV28	14	-	CASRTGTRSYEQYF	TGTGCCAGCCGTACCGGGACTAGATCCTACGAGCAGTACTTC
TRBJ1-2	-	TRBV30	13	-	CACDRPTNYGYTF	TGTGCCTGTGACAGACCCACTAACTATGGCTACACCTTC
TRBJ2-1	-	TRBV5-4	14	-	CASSPRTGRDEQFF	TGTGCCAGCAGCCCACGGACAGGGAGGGATGAGCAGTTCTTC
TRBJ2-1	-	TRBV5-1	16	once	CASSLGESGSYNEQFF	TGCGCCAGCAGCTTGGGGGAAAGCGGGTCTTACAATGAGCAGTTCTTC
TRBJ2-2	-	TRBV7-3	15	once	CASSLNGGNTGELFF	TGTGCCAGCAGCTTAAACGGGGGGAACACCGGGGAGCTGTTTTTT
TRBJ2-4	-	TRBV7-2	13	-	CASSRRGGGIQYF	TGTGCCAGCAGCCGCCGAGGGGGGGGCATTCAGTACTTC
TRBJ2-3	TRBD2	TRBV6-5	16	-	CASSYPSGSSTDTQYF	TGTGCCAGCAGTTACCCTAGCGGGAGTTCGACAGATACGCAGTATTTT
TRBJ1-3	-	TRBV4-1	16	-	CASSQASGGTGNTIYF	TGCGCCAGCAGCCAAGCGTCTGGGGGGACTGGAAACACCATATATTTT
TRBJ2-4	-	TRBV5-5	15	-	CASSLVTLAKNIQYF	TGTGCCAGCAGCTTGGTGACGTTAGCCAAAAACATTCAGTACTTC
TRBJ2-7	TRBD1	TRBV28	15	-	CASSRGTGRPYEQYF	TGTGCCAGCAGTCGCGGGACAGGGAGACCCTACGAGCAGTACTTC
TRBJ2-7	TRBD1	TRBV28	15	-	CASSSAGTGQNEQYF	TGTGCCAGCAGTTCTGCAGGGACAGGTCAAAACGAGCAGTACTTC
TRBJ2-1	-	TRBV5-1	15	few	CASSSQGPKYNEQFF	TGCGCCAGCAGCTCTCAGGGGCCAAAATACAATGAGCAGTTCTTC
TRBJ2-5	-	TRBV18	15	-	CASSPDRFKGETQYF	TGTGCCAGCTCACCGGACAGATTCAAAGGAGAGACCCAGTACTTC
TRBJ2-1	TRBD2	TRBV9	15	-	CASSARLAEYNEQFF	TGTGCCAGCAGCGCAAGACTAGCGGAGTACAATGAGCAGTTCTTC
TRBJ2-3	-	TRBV10-3	12	few	CAISRSTDTQYF	TGTGCCATCAGTCGGAGCACAGATACGCAGTATTTT
TRBJ1-4	TRBD1	TRBV28	16	-	CASSGRDRPENEKLFF	TGTGCCAGCAGTGGCAGGGACAGGCCAGAGAACGAAAAACTGTTTTTT
TRBJ1-1	TRBD1	TRBV6-5	14	-	CASRRDRGTNEAFF	TGTGCCAGCAGACGGGACAGGGGGACAAATGAAGCTTTCTTT
TRBJ2-2	-	TRBV7-2	15	-	CASSLASTSPGELFF	TGTGCCAGCAGCCTCGCTAGTACATCACCCGGGGAGCTGTTTTTT
TRBJ2-1	TRBD1	TRBV5-6	16	-	CASSLARDRYYNEQFF	TGTGCCAGCAGCTTGGCCCGGGACAGGTACTACAATGAGCAGTTCTTC
TRBJ1-5	-	TRBV6-1	15	-	CASLTQGGGNQPQHF	TGTGCCAGCCTTACACAGGGTGGTGGCAATCAGCCCCAGCATTTT
TRBJ1-5	-	TRBV7-8	15	-	CASSLDGGGSQPQHF	TGTGCCAGCAGCTTAGATGGTGGTGGTAGTCAGCCCCAGCATTTT
TRBJ1-2	-	TRBV15	16	-	CATSGWGGPGGNGYTF	TGTGCCACCAGCGGATGGGGGGGCCCCGGTGGGAATGGCTACACCTTC
TRBJ2-5	TRBD2	TRBV7-9	15	-	CASSQKRAGGETQYF	TGTGCCAGCAGCCAGAAGCGGGCCGGGGGGGAGACCCAGTACTTC
TRBJ1-5	-	TRBV4-3	14	-	CASSQDLGMQPQHF	TGCGCCAGCAGCCAAGATCTTGGTATGCAGCCCCAGCATTTT
TRBJ2-3	TRBD2	TRBV19	13	once	CASSMGLRDTQYF	TGTGCCAGTAGTATGGGACTAAGGGATACGCAGTATTTT
TRBJ1-5	-	TRBV28	13	-	CASSFYSNQPQHF	TGTGCCAGCAGTTTCTATAGCAATCAGCCCCAGCATTTT
TRBJ1-1	-	TRBV6-5	15	-	CASSYSGQGRTEAFF	TGTGCCAGCAGTTACTCAGGGCAGGGTAGGACTGAAGCTTTCTTT
TRBJ1-1	-	TRBV29-1	13	-	CSVRGGLNTEAFF	TGCAGCGTGCGGGGGGGATTGAACACTGAAGCTTTCTTT
TRBJ2-1	TRBD2	TRBV7-3	15	-	CASSTQTSGYNEQFF	TGTGCCAGCAGCACCCAGACTAGCGGCTACAATGAGCAGTTCTTC
TRBJ2-3	TRBD1	TRBV5-5	16	-	CASTREPGQASDTQYF	TGTGCCAGCACCAGAGAACCGGGACAGGCCTCAGATACGCAGTATTTT
TRBJ2-7	TRBD2	TRBV30	13	-	CAWMASGSYEQYF	TGTGCCTGGATGGCTAGCGGATCCTACGAGCAGTACTTC
TRBJ1-2	-	TRBV30	14	-	CAWSVPDRSYGYTF	TGTGCCTGGAGTGTTCCCGACAGAAGCTATGGCTACACCTTC
TRBJ1-6	-	TRBV6-1	15	-	CASRLTSSYNSPLHF	TGTGCCAGCAGACTCACGAGCTCCTATAATTCACCCCTCCACTTT